Below, 5 T cell receptor beta chains from the same sample are listed, as sequenced in a study of blood T cells in healthy people across ages. Primers used in a second PCR of roughly 6 to 12 cycles were a sample-barcoded 5' primer and a J-beta primer mix. MiXCR, applied by TCRdb to the 5' RACE reads, yields one record per CDR3 protein. The sample contains hundreds of thousands of distinct CDR3 sequences, less than 70% of which appear only once. Sequenced: blood. The source of these receptors is an elderly man in good health.

The rearrangement links TRBV7-3 to TRBJ2-2; no clear D gene. The CDR3 runs 14 residues. The germline gives CDR1 SGHTA, CDR2 FQGTGA. V was cut by 1 base and J by 0 bases, with 3 bases left in between. CDR3 sequence: CASSLKANTGELFF. The CDR3 DNA reads as TGTGCCAGCAGCTTAAAGGCGAACACCGGGGAGCTGTTTTTT.

The rearrangement joins TRBV29-1 to TRBJ2-1, with D perhaps TRBD2 (6 bases). Germline loops: CDR1 SQVTM, CDR2 ANQGSEA. V lost 4 bases and J 4 bases, leaving 11 bases between the germline ends. The CDR3 length is 13 residues. The CDR3 region is CSVAGSKYNEQFF. As DNA, the CDR3 is TGCAGCGTTGCCGGGAGCAAGTACAATGAGCAGTTCTTC.

Only one count was recorded for this clonotype. The chain has TRBV20-1 and TRBJ1-5; D gene unclear. The V gene's germline CDR1 is DFQATT and CDR2 SNEGSKA (reference sequence). V lost 1 base and J lost 5, with 9 bases in between. CDR3 length equals 13 residues. In nucleotides, the CDR3 is TGCAGTGCTAGAGCGCAGAGGGATCAGCCCCAGCATTTT. Its translation: CSARAQRDQPQHF.

This clonotype was found a few times. The chain carries TRBV7-2 and TRBJ2-7, with D tentatively TRBD1 (6 bases). The germline V gene has CDR1 SGHTA and CDR2 FQGNSA. The CDR3 covers 14 residues. Trimming stripped 5 bases from V and 3 bases from J, with 14 bases between. As DNA, the CDR3 is TGTGCCAGCAGCGTTCAGGGGTCCCACTACGAGCAGTACTTC. Its protein is CASSVQGSHYEQYF.

The CDR3 is CASSSIGGPVDTEAFF. The CDR3 bases are TGCGCCAGCAGCTCTATCGGAGGTCCGGTGGACACTGAAGCTTTCTTT. This rearrangement joins TRBV5-1 to TRBJ1-1; D gene unclear. The CDR3 runs to 16 residues. Germline lookup yields CDR1 SGHRS and CDR2 YFSETQ. The ends were cut back, 3 bases at V and 3 bases at J, with 18 bases in the middle.